Each of the 7 T cell receptor beta chains below was sequenced from the same sample in a study of vaccination and CD4 T cells after COVID-19 (dated by TCRdb to between 2022 and 2023). This sample's time point label indicates: late sampling 161 to 241 days after vaccination in a few convalescent patients. The library was produced with PCR. The data were produced on an Illumina iSeq 100. Clones were called with MiXCR by TCRdb after fastp trimmed the public reads at Q25, and only in-frame beta chains were retained. Rows merge per CDR3 protein into single entries with the most common DNA and genes. A total of 30,000 to 40,000 distinct CDR3 sequences appear in this sample, more than 30% of them only once. Clones ranked in the top ten supply approximately 6.3% of the sample. The sample in question was CD4+ T cells from blood, obtained about 7 months after SARS-CoV-2 vaccination. The receptors here all came from a human donor who had recovered from COVID-19.

This clonotype was observed a handful of times. The chain joins TRBV6-1 to TRBJ1-1; 8 nucleotides line up with TRBD1. CDR1 and CDR2 (germline): MNHNS, SASEGT. The trim removed 5 bases at V and 4 bases at J, leaving 6 bases unmatched. The CDR3 totals 14 residues. The CDR3 sequence is CASSRTGGGTEAFF. The DNA of the CDR3 is TGTGCCAGCAGTCGCACAGGGGGAGGCACTGAAGCTTTCTTT.

This clonotype has a handful of counts. This chain connects TRBV20-1 to TRBJ2-5; no definite D call. From germline, CDR1 is DFQATT and CDR2 SNEGSKA (reference sequence). Trimming shortened V by 6 bases and J by 1 base, and 9 bases separated the two germline ends. This CDR3 is 12 amino acids long. This CDR3 is CSAKVGQETQYF. CDR3 bases: TGCAGTGCAAAGGTGGGCCAAGAGACCCAGTACTTC.

The chain recombines TRBV4-1 with TRBJ2-2; possibly TRBD2 for D (7 bases). Germline V gene data show CDR1 as MGHRA and CDR2 as YSYEKL. The CDR3 is 17 residues long. Trimming removed 0 bases from V and 7 bases from J, with 18 bases in between. The chain's CDR3 is CASSQDRGGGPYGELFF. As DNA, the CDR3 is TGCGCCAGCAGCCAAGATAGAGGGGGAGGGCCGTACGGGGAGCTGTTTTTT.

V usage is TRBV15 and J usage is TRBJ2-5; D is unclear. V lost 0 bases and J lost 5, with 10 bases in between. The CDR3 is 14 residues long. The germline gives CDR1 LNHNV, CDR2 YYDKDF (reference sequence). CDR3 in DNA: TGTGCCACCAGCAGAGATCCAGGTATGGAGACCCAGTACTTC. It is translated as CATSRDPGMETQYF.

The sample holds a few counts of this clonotype. The chain couples TRBV20-1 to TRBJ1-5, with 7 bases fitting TRBD1. J was trimmed by 6 bases and V by 1 base; bases with no gene match: 9. The CDR3 has 15 amino acids. CDR1 and CDR2 (germline): DFQATT, SNEGSKA (reference sequence). The CDR3 sequence: CSARGIGGAGQPQHF. Here the CDR3 DNA reads TGCAGTGCTAGAGGTATAGGGGGCGCGGGTCAGCCCCAGCATTTT.

For the CDR3, the DNA is TGTGCCATCAGTCGGGAGAGCGCCTACGAGCAGTACTTC. Encoded protein: CAISRESAYEQYF. The V gene is TRBV10-3, the J gene TRBJ2-7, with TRBD2 as a possible D gene (6 bases). The CDR3 runs to 13 residues. The germline gives CDR1 ENHRY, CDR2 SYGVKD. Deletions cut 5 bases from V and 2 bases from J, with 10 bases between.

Only one count was recorded for this clonotype. J is TRBJ2-7 and V is TRBV5-5; D is unresolved. The CDR3 is made up of 15 amino acids. V was cut by 0 bases and J by 7 bases, with 17 bases left in between. CDR1 SGHKS and CDR2 YYEKEE come from the germline V gene (reference sequence). In DNA, the CDR3 is TGTGCCAGCAGCTTGGAAGCCGGGCCCTTCGGGGAGCAGTACTTC. It is translated as CASSLEAGPFGEQYF.